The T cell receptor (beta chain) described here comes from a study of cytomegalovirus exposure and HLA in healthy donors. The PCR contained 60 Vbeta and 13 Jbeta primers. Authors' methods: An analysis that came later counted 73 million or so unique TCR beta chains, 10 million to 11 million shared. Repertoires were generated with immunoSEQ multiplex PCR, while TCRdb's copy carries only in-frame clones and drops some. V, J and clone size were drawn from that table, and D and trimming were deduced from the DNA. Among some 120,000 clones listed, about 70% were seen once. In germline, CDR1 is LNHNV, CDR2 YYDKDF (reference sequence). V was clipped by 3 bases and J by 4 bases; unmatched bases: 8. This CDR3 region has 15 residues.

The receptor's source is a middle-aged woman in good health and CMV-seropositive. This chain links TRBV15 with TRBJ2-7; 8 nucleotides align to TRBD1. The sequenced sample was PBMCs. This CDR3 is CATSSEDREGYEQYF. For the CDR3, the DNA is TGTGCCACCAGCAGTGAGGACAGGGAAGGTTACGAGCAGTACTTC.